This T cell receptor (beta chain) appears in the sequencing data of a study of T cell responses to AZD1222 COVID-19 vaccine. Across the whole study: Second doses were pooled across both intervals (about 4 or about 12 weeks). Study-wide findings and caveats: Nearly half of spike-specific TCRs reportedly go after variant regions that carry no mutations.

Clones were sequenced by immunoSEQ multiplex PCR, and TCRdb holds only the in-frame ones, with some missing. The sample gives under 95,000 clones, about 86% of which show up once; 6% to 9% is in the top ten. Remarks on this clone: What it binds is not known.

The receptor was isolated from an adult in good health. Sequenced here: peripheral blood, sampled on day 0 of AZD1222 vaccination.

The CDR3: CATSRAPDSQETQYF. Here the CDR3 DNA reads TGTGCCACCAGCAGAGCTCCCGACAGTCAAGAGACCCAGTACTTC. This chain connects TRBV15 to TRBJ2-5, with a possible D match to TRBD1 (5 bases). The germline CDR1 and CDR2 sequences are LNHNV and YYDKDF (reference sequence). Trimming cost V 1 base and J 2 bases, with 11 bases left between them. This CDR3 comprises 15 residues.